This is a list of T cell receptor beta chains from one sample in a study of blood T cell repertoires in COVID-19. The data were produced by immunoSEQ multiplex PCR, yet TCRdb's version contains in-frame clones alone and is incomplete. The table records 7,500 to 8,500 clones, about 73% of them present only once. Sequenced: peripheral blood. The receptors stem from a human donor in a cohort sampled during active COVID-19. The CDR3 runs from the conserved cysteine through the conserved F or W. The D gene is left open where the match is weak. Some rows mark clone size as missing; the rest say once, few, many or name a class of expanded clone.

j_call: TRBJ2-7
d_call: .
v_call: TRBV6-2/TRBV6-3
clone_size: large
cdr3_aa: CASSYTAYEQYF
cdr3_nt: TGTGCCAGCAGTTATACGGCCTACGAGCAGTACTTC

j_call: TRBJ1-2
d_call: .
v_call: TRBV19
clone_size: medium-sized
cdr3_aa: CASQREGEGYGYTF
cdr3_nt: TGTGCCAGCCAAAGGGAGGGAGAGGGATATGGCTACACCTTC

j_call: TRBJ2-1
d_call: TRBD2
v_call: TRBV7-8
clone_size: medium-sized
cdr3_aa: CASIGLEKAQFF
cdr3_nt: TGTGCCAGCATCGGACTAGAAAAGGCGCAGTTCTTC

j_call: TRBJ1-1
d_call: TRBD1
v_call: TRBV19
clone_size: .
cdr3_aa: CASSIVLGTVSGAFF
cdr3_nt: TGTGCCAGTAGTATAGTCCTTGGGACAGTTTCGGGAGCTTTCTTT

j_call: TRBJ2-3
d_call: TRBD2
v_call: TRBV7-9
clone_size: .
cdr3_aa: CASSLEAQLAVADTQYF
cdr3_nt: TGTGCCAGCAGCTTAGAGGCCCAACTAGCGGTCGCAGATACGCAGTATTTT

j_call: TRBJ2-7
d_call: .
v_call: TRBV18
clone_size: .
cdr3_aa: CASSPQAGRYEQYF
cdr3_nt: TGTGCCAGCTCACCACAAGCAGGGCGCTACGAGCAGTACTTC

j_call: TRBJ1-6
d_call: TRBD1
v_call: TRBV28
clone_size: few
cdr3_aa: CASSPQTGTGGSPLHF
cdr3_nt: TGTGCCAGCAGTCCCCAAACCGGGACAGGGGGTTCACCCCTCCACTTT

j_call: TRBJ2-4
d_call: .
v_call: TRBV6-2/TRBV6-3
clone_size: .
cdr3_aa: CASSFRALAKNIQYF
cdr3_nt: TGTGCCAGCAGTTTCCGAGCGTTAGCCAAAAACATTCAGTACTTC

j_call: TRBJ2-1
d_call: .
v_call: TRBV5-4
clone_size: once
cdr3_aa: CASSLIGSGVEAYNEQFF
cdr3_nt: TGTGCCAGCAGCTTGATTGGCTCCGGAGTAGAGGCCTACAATGAGCAGTTCTTC

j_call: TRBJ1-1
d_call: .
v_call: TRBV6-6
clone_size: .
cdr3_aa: CASSRRQGGTEAFF
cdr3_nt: TGTGCCAGCAGCCGCCGGCAGGGAGGGACTGAAGCTTTCTTT

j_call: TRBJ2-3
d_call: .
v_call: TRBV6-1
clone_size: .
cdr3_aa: CASSEGAHDSDTQYF
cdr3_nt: TGTGCCAGCAGTGAAGGGGCCCACGATTCAGATACGCAGTATTTT

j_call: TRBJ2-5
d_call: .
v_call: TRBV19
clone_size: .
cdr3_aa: CASSMAGAQRETQYF
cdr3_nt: TGTGCCAGTAGTATGGCAGGGGCGCAGCGAGAGACCCAGTACTTC

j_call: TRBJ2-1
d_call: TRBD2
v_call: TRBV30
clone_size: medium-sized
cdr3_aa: CAWNRLAGGRYEQFF
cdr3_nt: TGTGCCTGGAACCGACTAGCGGGGGGGAGATATGAGCAGTTCTTC

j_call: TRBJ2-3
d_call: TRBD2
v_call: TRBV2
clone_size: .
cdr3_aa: CASSESGSSRRTDTQYF
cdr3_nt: TGTGCCAGCAGTGAGAGCGGGAGTTCCCGGCGCACAGATACGCAGTATTTT

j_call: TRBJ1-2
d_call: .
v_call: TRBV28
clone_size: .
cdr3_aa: CASSFRGSGYTF
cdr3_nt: TGTGCCAGCAGTTTCCGGGGGTCTGGCTACACCTTC

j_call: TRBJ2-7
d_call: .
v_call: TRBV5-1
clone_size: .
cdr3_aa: CASSPDGVRDYEQYF
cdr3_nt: TGCGCCAGCAGCCCTGACGGGGTTCGGGATTACGAGCAGTACTTC

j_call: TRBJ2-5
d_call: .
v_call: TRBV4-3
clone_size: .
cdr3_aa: CASSQSAGGIETQYF
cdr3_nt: TGCGCCAGCAGCCAATCGGCTGGAGGTATAGAGACCCAGTACTTC

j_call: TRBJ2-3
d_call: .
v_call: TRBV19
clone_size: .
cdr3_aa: CASSMELVPDTQYF
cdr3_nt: TGTGCCAGTAGTATGGAGCTAGTTCCAGATACGCAGTATTTT

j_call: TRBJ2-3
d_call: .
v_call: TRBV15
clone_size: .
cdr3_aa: CATRTTGKRPTDTQYF
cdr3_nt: TGTGCCACCAGAACAACCGGGAAGCGGCCCACAGATACGCAGTATTTT

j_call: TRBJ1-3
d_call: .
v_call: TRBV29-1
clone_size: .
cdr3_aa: CSVERQNALGNTIYF
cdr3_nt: TGCAGCGTTGAAAGACAGAACGCGCTAGGAAACACCATATATTTT

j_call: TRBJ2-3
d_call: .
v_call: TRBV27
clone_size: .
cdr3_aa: CASSWGGPLTDTQYF
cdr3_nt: TGTGCCAGCAGTTGGGGGGGCCCGCTCACAGATACGCAGTATTTT

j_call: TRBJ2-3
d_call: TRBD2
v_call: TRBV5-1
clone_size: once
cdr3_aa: CASRRGTSGSEGTDTQYF
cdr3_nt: TGCGCCAGCAGACGAGGGACTAGCGGGAGTGAGGGCACAGATACGCAGTATTTT

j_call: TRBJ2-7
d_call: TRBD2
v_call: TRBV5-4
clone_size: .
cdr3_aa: CASSLAGPSGHSPAGEQYF
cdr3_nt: TGTGCCAGCAGCCTGGCGGGGCCTAGCGGGCACTCTCCCGCAGGGGAGCAGTACTTC

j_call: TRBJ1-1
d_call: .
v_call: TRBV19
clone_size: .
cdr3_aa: CASSELGHLNTEAFF
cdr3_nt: TGTGCCAGTAGTGAACTGGGACATCTGAACACTGAAGCTTTCTTT

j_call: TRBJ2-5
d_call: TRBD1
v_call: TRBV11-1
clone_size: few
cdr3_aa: CASSPRTGSQETQYF
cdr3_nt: TGTGCCAGCAGCCCGCGGACAGGTAGCCAAGAGACCCAGTACTTC

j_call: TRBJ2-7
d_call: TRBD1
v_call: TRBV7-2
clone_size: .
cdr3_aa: CASSPGTGGYEQYF
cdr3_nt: TGTGCCAGCAGCCCCGGGACAGGGGGCTACGAGCAGTACTTC

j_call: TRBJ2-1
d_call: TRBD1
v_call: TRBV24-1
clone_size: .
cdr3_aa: CATSDYGTGGIYNEQFF
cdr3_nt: TGTGCCACCAGTGATTACGGGACAGGGGGTATCTACAATGAGCAGTTCTTC

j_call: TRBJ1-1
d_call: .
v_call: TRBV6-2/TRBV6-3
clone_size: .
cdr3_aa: CASSYSNYPTEAFF
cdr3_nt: TGTGCCAGCAGTTACTCTAACTATCCCACTGAAGCTTTCTTT

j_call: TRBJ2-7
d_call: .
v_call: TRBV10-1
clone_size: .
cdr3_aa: CASSCAGKIRTCEQYF
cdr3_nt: TGCGCCAGCAGTTGCGCCGGGAAAATCCGTACGTGCGAGCAGTACTTC

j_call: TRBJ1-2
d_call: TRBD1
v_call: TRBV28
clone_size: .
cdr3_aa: CASSLAPGQGSGYTF
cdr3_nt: TGTGCCAGCAGTCTAGCACCGGGACAGGGATCTGGCTACACCTTC